These 10 T cell receptor beta chains were sequenced from one sample in a study of CD8 T cells in ankylosing spondylitis. TCRdb recomputed calls from the 5' RACE reads with MiXCR, one row per CDR3 protein. The sample shows approximately 220,000 distinct CDR3 sequences, roughly 24% of them seen only once. The sequenced material came from blood, either unsorted or a sorted T cell fraction (not recorded which). The receptors here all came from a male donor with ankylosing spondylitis or in good health (not recorded which).

This clonotype was detected many times. This sequence joins TRBV5-6 and TRBJ1-2; no clear D gene. This CDR3 is built from 14 residues. From germline, CDR1 is SGHDT and CDR2 YYEEEE. V was cut by 2 bases and J by 3 bases, with 11 bases left in between. CDR3 DNA sequence: TGTGCCAGCAGCTTAGGATCGCGGGACTATGGCTACACCTTC. Protein sequence: CASSLGSRDYGYTF.

This chain links TRBV20-1 with TRBJ1-4; D is unresolved. Germline values: CDR1 DFQATT, CDR2 SNEGSKA (reference sequence). The CDR3 sequence is 14 residues long. Trimming shortened V by 5 bases and J by 7 bases, and 17 bases separated the two germline ends. CDR3 sequence (DNA): TGCAGTGCTGACCGGACCACCGGAGGTGAAAAACTGTTTTTT. Translated, it gives CSADRTTGGEKLFF.

As concerns this clonotype: A read error may account for a junction end that differs from germline. J is TRBJ2-5 and V is TRBV3-1, with D unclear. CDR3 length: 13 residues. The germline V gene encodes CDR1 LGHDT and CDR2 YNNKEL (reference sequence). CDR3 residues: CASSQDTVGRRDF. As DNA, the CDR3 is TGTGCCAGCAGCCAAGATACGGTCGGACGTAGGGACTTC.

V usage is TRBV11-2 and J usage is TRBJ2-1; 9 bases map to TRBD2. Germline V gene sequence: CDR1 SGHAT, CDR2 FQNNGV. This CDR3 region has 14 residues. V was clipped by 5 bases and J by 5 bases; unmatched bases: 4. The CDR3 region has the DNA TGTGCCAGCAGCGCGACTAGCGGAAACAATGAGCAGTTCTTC. Translation: CASSATSGNNEQFF.

The chain combines TRBV7-2 with TRBJ2-3; D is unclear. CDR3 length: 13 amino acids. Germline CDR1 reads SGHTA; CDR2 reads FQGNSA. V was shortened by 6 bases and J by 0 bases, with 7 bases between the two germline ends. In DNA form, the CDR3 reads TGTGCCAGCAGAAGAACCAGCACAGATACGCAGTATTTT. Its translation: CASRRTSTDTQYF.

This clonotype was picked up one time. V usage is TRBV28 and J usage is TRBJ2-7; 7 nucleotides line up with TRBD2. Germline trimming cut 2 bases from V and 5 bases from J; bases unmatched to any gene: 6. This CDR3 is 14 amino acids long. Germline CDR1 is MDHEN and CDR2 is SYDVKM. The CDR3 region has the DNA TGTGCCAGCAGTTTAGCGCGGGAGTTCGACGAGCAGTACTTC. As protein: CASSLAREFDEQYF.

The J gene is TRBJ2-3, the V gene TRBV6-4; 11 nucleotides match TRBD2. Germline assignment: CDR1 MRHNA and CDR2 SNTAGT. This CDR3 contains 18 residues. Trimming cost V 1 base and J 2 bases; bases outside gene matches: 8. This CDR3 reads CASSDFVASGGITDTQYF. DNA for the CDR3: TGTGCCAGCAGTGACTTCGTTGCTAGCGGGGGGATCACAGATACGCAGTATTTT.

This chain connects TRBV5-5 to TRBJ1-2; 8 positions agree with TRBD1. The CDR3 is made up of 14 amino acids. Per the germline V gene, CDR1 is SGHKS and CDR2 is YYEKEE (reference sequence). The V gene end was trimmed by 4 bases and the J gene end by 7 bases; junction bases not matched to a gene: 9. CDR3 bases: TGTGCCAGCAGCATCCAAGGACAGGGCGGTGGCTACACCTTC. It encodes CASSIQGQGGGYTF.

This clonotype came up many times. The genes are TRBV5-1 and TRBJ2-5; the match to TRBD2 covers 7 bases. The V gene end was trimmed by 2 bases and the J gene end by 5 bases; junction bases not matched to a gene: 3. CDR1 and CDR2 (germline): SGHRS, YFSETQ. CDR3 length equals 13 residues. In DNA, the CDR3 is TGCGCCAGCAGCTTAGGCGGGAGTGAGACCCAGTACTTC. Amino acid sequence: CASSLGGSETQYF.

The rearrangement joins TRBV12-3 or TRBV12-4 to TRBJ1-5; no firm D call. V was trimmed by 8 bases and J by 3 bases, leaving 8 bases between them. This CDR3 region has 12 residues. The CDR3 DNA reads as TGTGCCAGCGCAAAGACCAATCAGCCCCAGCATTTT. It codes for CASAKTNQPQHF.